This TCR beta chain is from a study of regulatory T cells in long-lasting Graves disease. At the level of the study: The definition of persistent Graves' disease was over 5 years of antithyroid drugs with positive TSH receptor antibodies.

TCR beta libraries were built with iRepertoire HTBI primers and Arm-PCR of CDR3 regions. Using its own MiXCR run on the multiplex PCR reads, TCRdb lists one record per CDR3 protein. The profile shows 600,000 to 800,000 distinct CDR3 sequences, approximately 31% of them singletons. On this clonotype itself: Its target is not known.

Time point specified: persistent/refractory GD, antithyroid drugs over 5 years with positive TRAb. Extracted RNA from PBMCs served as the source of the TCR library. Overall study results and limits: No thyroid tissue was studied; the work used peripheral blood only. With persistent disease, TRBV28, TRBJ1-2 and TRBJ2-5 were the favored segments.

The length of the CDR3 is 16 residues. V was shortened by 5 bases and J by 2 bases, with 16 bases between the two germline ends. This receptor was taken from a female donor with Graves disease. The chain couples TRBV12-3 or TRBV12-4 to TRBJ2-4; a possible D gene is TRBD1 (6 bases). The sequencing used peripheral blood mononuclear cells (PBMCs), collected when the disease was refractory, from a patient treated with antithyroid drugs. The CDR3 spells CASSPRSGTTKNIQYF. CDR3 DNA sequence: TGTGCCAGCAGTCCGAGATCCGGGACAACCAAAAACATTCAGTACTTC.